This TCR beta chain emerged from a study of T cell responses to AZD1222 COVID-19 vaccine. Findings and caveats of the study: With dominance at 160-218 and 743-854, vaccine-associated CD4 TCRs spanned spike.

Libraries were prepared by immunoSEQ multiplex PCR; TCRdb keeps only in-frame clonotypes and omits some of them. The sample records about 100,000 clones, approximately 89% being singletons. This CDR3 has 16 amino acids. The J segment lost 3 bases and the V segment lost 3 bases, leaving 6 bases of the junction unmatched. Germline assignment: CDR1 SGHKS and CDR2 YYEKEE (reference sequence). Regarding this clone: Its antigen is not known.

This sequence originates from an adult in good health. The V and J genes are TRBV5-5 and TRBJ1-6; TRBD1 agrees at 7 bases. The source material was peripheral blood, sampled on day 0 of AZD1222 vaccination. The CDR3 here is CASSWGDSNYNSPLHF. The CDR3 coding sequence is TGTGCCAGCAGCTGGGGGGACAGCAACTATAATTCACCCCTCCACTTT.